This TCR beta chain was captured by sequencing in a study of follicular helper T cells after annual influenza vaccination. Study details: Across the 2013-2014, 2014-2015 and 2015-2016 vaccination seasons, some subjects were resampled. Whole-study results and caveats: ICOS+CD38+ cTfh clonality change tracked circulating plasmablast frequency change. Yearly vaccinations repeatedly recalled conserved clonotypes in ICOS+CD38+ cTfh.

Time point indicated: 2014-2015 season, pre-vaccination. Profiling relied on immunoSEQ multiplex PCR, and the TCRdb table lists in-frame clones only, not all of them. The sample lists some 2,500 clones, around 86% occurring once. Of note for this clone: No antigen is known for it. The germline gene is not matched at one end of the junction; a read error may be the cause.

CDR1 and CDR2 (germline): SGDLS, YYNGEE. The CDR3 length is 15 residues. Specimen: CXCR5+ CD38+ circulating T follicular helper cells from blood, collected on the day of influenza vaccination. As for subset: circulating Tfh, non-naive CD4+CXCR5+PD-1+ (ICOS+CD38+ or ICOS-CD38-). The chain combines TRBV9 with TRBJ2-5; D remains unclear. The origin of this receptor is an adult who received the influenza vaccine. CDR3: CVSSVGAVFSETQYF. The CDR3, as DNA: TGTGTCAGCAGCGTAGGTGCGGTATTCTCAGAGACCCAGTACTTC.